This T cell receptor beta chain was documented in a study of CD8+CD57+ T cells in acquired aplastic anemia. Profiles of TCR beta VDJ and CDR3 were generated from a genomic DNA template. TCRdb fed the reads into MiXCR, producing one record per CDR3 protein. Found here are about 20,000 distinct CDR3 sequences, almost 40% of them singletons; the top ten hold 70% to 90%. To note about this clonotype: Its antigen is unidentified.

Study results and caveats: Measurement in patients showed lower diversity in CD8+CD57+ cells than in total CD4+ and CD8+ pools.

With 3 bases removed from V and 0 bases from J, the gap between germline ends came to 12 bases. Germline V gives CDR1 DFQATT, CDR2 SNEGSKA (reference sequence). CDR3 size: 15 residues. Patients sequenced had flow cytometry evidence of CD8+CD57+ cell expansion. The receptor was isolated from a human donor with aplastic anemia. The chain carries TRBV20-1 and TRBJ2-1, with D possibly matching TRBD2 (6 bases). The sequencing input was CD8+CD57+ T cells sorted from PBMCs. Sample subset: bead-enriched CD8+CD57+ effector memory T cells from SAA patients. In DNA, the CDR3 is TGCAGTGCTAGCCTAGCGCCAAGCTCCTACAATGAGCAGTTCTTC. Translation gives CSASLAPSSYNEQFF.